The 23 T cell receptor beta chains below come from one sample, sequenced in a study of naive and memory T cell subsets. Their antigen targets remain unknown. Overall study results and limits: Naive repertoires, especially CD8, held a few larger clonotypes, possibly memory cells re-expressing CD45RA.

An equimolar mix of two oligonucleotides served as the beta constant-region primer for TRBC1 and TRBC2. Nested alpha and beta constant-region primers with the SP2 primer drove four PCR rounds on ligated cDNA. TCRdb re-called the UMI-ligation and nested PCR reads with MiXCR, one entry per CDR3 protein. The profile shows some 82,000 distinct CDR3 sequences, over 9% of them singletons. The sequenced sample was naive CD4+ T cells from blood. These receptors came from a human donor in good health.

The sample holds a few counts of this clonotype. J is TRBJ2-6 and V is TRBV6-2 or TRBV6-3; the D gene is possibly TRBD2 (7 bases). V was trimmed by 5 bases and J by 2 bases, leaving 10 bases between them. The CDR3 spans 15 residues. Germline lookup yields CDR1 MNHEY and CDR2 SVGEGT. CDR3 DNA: TGTGCCAGCAGTGAGGGGGGGACTGGGGCCAACGTCCTGACTTTC. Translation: CASSEGGTGANVLTF.

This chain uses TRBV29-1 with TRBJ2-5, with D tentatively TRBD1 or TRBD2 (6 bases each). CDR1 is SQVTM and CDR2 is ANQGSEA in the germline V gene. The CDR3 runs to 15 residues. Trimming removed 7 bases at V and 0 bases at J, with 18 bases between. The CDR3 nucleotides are TGCAGCGGCTCGACAGGTGGAGGGTACCAAGAGACCCAGTACTTC. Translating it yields CSGSTGGGYQETQYF.

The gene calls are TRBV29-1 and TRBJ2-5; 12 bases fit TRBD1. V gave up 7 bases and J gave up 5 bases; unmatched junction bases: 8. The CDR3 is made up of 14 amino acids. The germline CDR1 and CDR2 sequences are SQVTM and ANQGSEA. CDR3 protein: CSGVRDRGHETQYF. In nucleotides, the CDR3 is TGCAGCGGCGTCCGGGACAGGGGGCATGAGACCCAGTACTTC.

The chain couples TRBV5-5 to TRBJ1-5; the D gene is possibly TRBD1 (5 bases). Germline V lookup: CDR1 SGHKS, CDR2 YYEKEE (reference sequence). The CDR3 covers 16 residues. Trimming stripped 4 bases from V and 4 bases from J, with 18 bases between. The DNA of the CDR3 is TGTGCCAGCAGCGAGGGACCGGCCCCGGGGAATCAGCCCCAGCATTTT. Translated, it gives CASSEGPAPGNQPQHF.

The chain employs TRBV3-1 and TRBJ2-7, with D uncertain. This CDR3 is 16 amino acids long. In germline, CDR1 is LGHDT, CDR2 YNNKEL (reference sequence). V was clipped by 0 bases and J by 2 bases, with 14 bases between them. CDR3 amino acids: CASSQDLGPSAYEQYF. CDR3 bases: TGTGCCAGCAGCCAAGACCTAGGGCCCTCGGCCTACGAGCAGTACTTC.

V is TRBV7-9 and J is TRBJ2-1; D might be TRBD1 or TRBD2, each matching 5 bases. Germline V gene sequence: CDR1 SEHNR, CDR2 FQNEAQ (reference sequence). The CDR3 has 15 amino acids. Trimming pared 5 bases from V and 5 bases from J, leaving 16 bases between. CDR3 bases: TGTGCCAGCAGCCGAGGGACGAAGAACGACAATGAGCAGTTCTTC. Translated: CASSRGTKNDNEQFF.

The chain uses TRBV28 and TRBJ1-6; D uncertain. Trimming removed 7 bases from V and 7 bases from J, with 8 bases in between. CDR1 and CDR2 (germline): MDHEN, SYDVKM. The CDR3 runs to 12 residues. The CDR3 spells CASTNWNSPLHF. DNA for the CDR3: TGTGCCAGCACCAACTGGAATTCACCCCTCCACTTT.

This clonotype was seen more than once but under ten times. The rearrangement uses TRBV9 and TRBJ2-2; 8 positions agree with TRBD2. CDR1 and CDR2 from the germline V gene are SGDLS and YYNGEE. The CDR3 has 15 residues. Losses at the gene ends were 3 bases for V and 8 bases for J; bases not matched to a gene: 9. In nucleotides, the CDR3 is TGTGCCAGCAGCGCCGGGGGGGTTAAGGATGGGGAGCTGTTTTTT. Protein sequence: CASSAGGVKDGELFF.

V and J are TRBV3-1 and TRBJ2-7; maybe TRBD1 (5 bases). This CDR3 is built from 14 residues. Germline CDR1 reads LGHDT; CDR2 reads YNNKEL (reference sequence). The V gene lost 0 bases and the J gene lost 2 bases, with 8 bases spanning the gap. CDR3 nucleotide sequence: TGTGCCAGCAGCCAAGATATGGGGCCCTACGAGCAGTACTTC. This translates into CASSQDMGPYEQYF.

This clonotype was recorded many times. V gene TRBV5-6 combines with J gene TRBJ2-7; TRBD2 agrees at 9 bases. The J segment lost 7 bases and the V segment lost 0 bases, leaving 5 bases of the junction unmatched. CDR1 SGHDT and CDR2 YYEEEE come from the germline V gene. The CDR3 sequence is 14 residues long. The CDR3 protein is CASSLGLAGREQYF. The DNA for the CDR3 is TGTGCCAGCAGCTTGGGGCTAGCGGGGCGGGAGCAGTACTTC.

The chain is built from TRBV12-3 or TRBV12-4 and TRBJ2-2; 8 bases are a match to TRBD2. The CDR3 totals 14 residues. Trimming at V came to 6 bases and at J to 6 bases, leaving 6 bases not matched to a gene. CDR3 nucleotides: TGTGCCAGCAGGCCCGGGGGGGTCGCCGGGGAGCTGTTTTTT. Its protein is CASRPGGVAGELFF.

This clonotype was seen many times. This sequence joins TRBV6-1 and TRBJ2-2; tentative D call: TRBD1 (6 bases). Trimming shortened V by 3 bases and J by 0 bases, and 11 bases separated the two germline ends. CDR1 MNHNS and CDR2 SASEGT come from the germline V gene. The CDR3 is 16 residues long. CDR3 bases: TGTGCCAGCAGTGAGCTGGGGGCATCGAACACCGGGGAGCTGTTTTTT. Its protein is CASSELGASNTGELFF.

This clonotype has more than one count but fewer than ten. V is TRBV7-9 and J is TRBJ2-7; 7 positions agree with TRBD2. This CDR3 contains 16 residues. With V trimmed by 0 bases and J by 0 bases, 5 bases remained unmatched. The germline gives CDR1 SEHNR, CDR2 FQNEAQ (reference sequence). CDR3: CASSLAGGSSSYEQYF. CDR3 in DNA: TGTGCCAGCAGCTTAGCGGGAGGGTCCTCCTCCTACGAGCAGTACTTC.

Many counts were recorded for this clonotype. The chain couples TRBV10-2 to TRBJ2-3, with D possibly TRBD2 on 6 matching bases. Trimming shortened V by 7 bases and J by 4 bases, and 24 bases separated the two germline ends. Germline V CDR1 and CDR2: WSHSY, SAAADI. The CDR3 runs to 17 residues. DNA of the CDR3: TGCGCCAGCACCTCCGGACGTGGCGGGGTTGTCCCAGATACGCAGTATTTT. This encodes CASTSGRGGVVPDTQYF.

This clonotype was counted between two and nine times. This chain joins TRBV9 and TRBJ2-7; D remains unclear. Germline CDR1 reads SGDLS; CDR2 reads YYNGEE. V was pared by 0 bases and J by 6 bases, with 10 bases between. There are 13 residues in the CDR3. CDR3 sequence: CASSVAPGLEQYF. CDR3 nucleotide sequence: TGTGCCAGCAGCGTAGCCCCTGGGCTCGAGCAGTACTTC.

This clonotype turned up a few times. In DNA form, the CDR3 reads TGTGCCAGCAGTTTCCCGTATCCGCCCCAGCATTTT. This sequence encodes CASSFPYPPQHF. The chain uses TRBV6-2 or TRBV6-3 and TRBJ1-5; D gene ambiguous. From germline, CDR1 is MNHEY and CDR2 SVGEGT. The CDR3 covers 12 residues. Trimming stripped 4 bases from V and 9 bases from J, with 10 bases between.

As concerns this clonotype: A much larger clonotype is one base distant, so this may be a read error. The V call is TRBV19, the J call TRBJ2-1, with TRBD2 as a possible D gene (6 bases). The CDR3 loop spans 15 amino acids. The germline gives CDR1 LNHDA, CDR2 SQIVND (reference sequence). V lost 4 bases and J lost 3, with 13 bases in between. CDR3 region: CASSNDAGLYNEQFF. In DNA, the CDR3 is TGTGCCAGTAGTAATGACGCGGGACTCTACAATGAGCAGTTCTTC. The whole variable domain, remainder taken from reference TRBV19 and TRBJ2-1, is DGGITQSPKYLFRKEGQNVTLSCEQNLNHDAMYWYRQDPGQGLRLIYYSQIVNDFQKGDIAEGYSVSREKKESFPLTVTSAQKNPTAFYLCASSNDAGLYNEQFFGPGTRLTVL.

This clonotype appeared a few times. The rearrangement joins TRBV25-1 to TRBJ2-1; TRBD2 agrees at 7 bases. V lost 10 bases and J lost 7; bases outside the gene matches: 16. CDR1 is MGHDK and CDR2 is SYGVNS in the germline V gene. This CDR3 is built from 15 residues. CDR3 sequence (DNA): TGTGCCACCTCTCTAGCGGCAACCCCGGGTAATGAGCAGTTCTTC. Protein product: CATSLAATPGNEQFF.

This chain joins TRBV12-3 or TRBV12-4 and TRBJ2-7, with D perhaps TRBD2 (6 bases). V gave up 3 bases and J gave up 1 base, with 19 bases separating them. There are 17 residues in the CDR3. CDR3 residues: CASSFWLRPGRSYEQYF. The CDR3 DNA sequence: TGTGCCAGCAGTTTTTGGCTCCGGCCAGGGAGGTCCTACGAGCAGTACTTC.

Here the CDR3 DNA reads TGTGCCAGCAGTTACGGGAATGAAGCTTTCTTT. This gives the protein CASSYGNEAFF. This chain uses TRBV6-6 with TRBJ1-1; D unresolved. Germline CDR1 MNHNY, CDR2 SVGAGI (reference sequence). With 2 bases removed from V and 7 bases from J, the gap between germline ends came to 5 bases. The CDR3 is made up of 11 amino acids.

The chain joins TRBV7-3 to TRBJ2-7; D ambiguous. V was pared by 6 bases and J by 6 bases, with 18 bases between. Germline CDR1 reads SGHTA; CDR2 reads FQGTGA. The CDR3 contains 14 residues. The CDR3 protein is CASRTKAFGCEQYF. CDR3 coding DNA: TGTGCCAGCAGGACCAAGGCCTTCGGTTGCGAGCAGTACTTC.

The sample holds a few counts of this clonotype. CDR3 sequence (DNA): TGCAGTTCCACGTCTTCCGAAACCCAGTACTTC. It yields the protein CSSTSSETQYF. V gene TRBV20-1 combines with J gene TRBJ2-5; no firm D call. The CDR3 sequence is 11 residues long. Trimming removed 8 bases at V and 8 bases at J, with 15 bases between. The V gene's germline CDR1 is DFQATT and CDR2 SNEGSKA (reference sequence).

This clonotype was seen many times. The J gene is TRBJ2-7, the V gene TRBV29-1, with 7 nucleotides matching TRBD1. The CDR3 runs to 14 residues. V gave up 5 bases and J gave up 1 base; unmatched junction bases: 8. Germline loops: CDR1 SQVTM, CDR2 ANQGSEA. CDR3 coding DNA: TGCAGCGTTTCCCCACTGACAGGGTCCTACGAGCAGTACTTC. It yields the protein CSVSPLTGSYEQYF.